The 30 T cell receptor beta chains given below trace back to one sample, sequenced in a study of T-cell memory formation after mild COVID-19. A single record per CDR3 protein comes from TCRdb applying MiXCR to the 5' RACE reads. The repertoire consists of approximately 570,000 distinct CDR3 sequences, with around 17% occurring once and the leading ten covering more than 10%. Sequencing was performed on PBMCs or a T cell subset sorted from them (not recorded which). Receptor source: an adult woman who had mild COVID-19 (a few samples of this study predate the infection). Cell type and time point are not known.

The V gene is TRBV30, the J gene TRBJ1-2, with D possibly being TRBD1 (6 bases). Germline CDR1 is GTSNPN and CDR2 is SVGIG (reference sequence). The CDR3 covers 15 residues. V lost 4 bases and J lost 7, with 22 bases in between. DNA of the CDR3: TGTGCCTGGATCCGGGACACCTCTTCCCCACTTGGCTACACCTTC. It encodes CAWIRDTSSPLGYTF. Variable domain in full (rest from reference TRBV30 and TRBJ1-2): SQTIHQWPATLVQPVGSPLSLECTVEGTSNPNLYWYRQAAGRGLQLLFYSVGIGQISSEVPQNLSASRPQDRQFILSSKKLLLSDSGFYLCAWIRDTSSPLGYTFGSGTRLTVV.

This clonotype was counted between two and nine times. The chain has TRBV3-1 and TRBJ2-7; 7 bases align to TRBD1. V was pared by 4 bases and J by 5 bases, with 11 bases of the junction left unmatched. This CDR3 comprises 15 residues. CDR1 and CDR2 from the germline V gene are LGHDT and YNNKEL (reference sequence). CDR3 protein: CASSRQLQGEHEQYF. The CDR3 DNA sequence: TGTGCCAGCAGCCGTCAGCTGCAGGGGGAGCACGAGCAGTACTTC.

This clonotype came up a few times. The rearrangement uses TRBV11-2 and TRBJ1-1; D uncertain. The V and J ends lost 5 bases and 5 bases respectively, with 15 bases between them. The V gene's germline CDR1 is SGHAT and CDR2 FQNNGV. The CDR3 is made up of 14 amino acids. This chain's CDR3 is CASSPPSRRTEAFF. The CDR3 DNA reads TGTGCCAGCAGCCCACCCTCCAGACGGACTGAAGCTTTCTTT.

The CDR3 spells CASSLEGQGPTEAFF. Here the CDR3 DNA reads TGCGCCAGCAGCTTGGAGGGACAGGGGCCCACTGAAGCTTTCTTT. V usage is TRBV5-1 and J usage is TRBJ1-1; TRBD1 aligns across 10 bases. Trimming cost V 0 bases and J 4 bases; bases outside gene matches: 3. There are 15 residues in the CDR3. Germline lookup yields CDR1 SGHRS and CDR2 YFSETQ. Supplemented by reference TRBV5-1 and TRBJ1-1, the full variable domain reads KAGVTQTPRYLIKTRGQQVTLSCSPISGHRSVSWYQQTPGQGLQFLFEYFSETQRNKGNFPGRFSGRQFSNSRSEMNVSTLELGDSALYLCASSLEGQGPTEAFFGQGTRLTVV.

V usage is TRBV4-1 and J usage is TRBJ1-5; D possibly corresponds to TRBD1 (5 bases). The ends were cut back, 1 base at V and 4 bases at J, with 11 bases in the middle. The CDR3 is 15 residues long. Germline CDR1 MGHRA, CDR2 YSYEKL. The CDR3 region has the DNA TGCGCCAGCAGCCAAGGACGGGCAGGGAATCAGCCCCAGCATTTT. This sequence encodes CASSQGRAGNQPQHF.

This chain links TRBV7-9 with TRBJ1-1; TRBD1 agrees at 9 bases. The junction had 8 bases not matched to a gene; V was cut back by 5 bases and J by 7 bases. The CDR3 covers 14 residues. Germline assignment: CDR1 SEHNR and CDR2 FQNEAQ (reference sequence). CDR3 region: CASSHGDRVGEAFF. CDR3 nucleotide sequence: TGTGCCAGCAGCCATGGGGACAGGGTAGGTGAAGCTTTCTTT.

This clonotype was seen a handful of times. The chain uses TRBV20-1 and TRBJ1-1; D remains unclear. From germline, CDR1 is DFQATT and CDR2 SNEGSKA (reference sequence). The V gene lost 5 bases and the J gene lost 3 bases, with 10 bases spanning the gap. The CDR3 covers 12 residues. CDR3 loop: CSARQRDTEAFF. DNA for the CDR3: TGCAGTGCTCGCCAGAGGGACACTGAAGCTTTCTTT.

The chain carries TRBV20-1 and TRBJ2-7; D possibly corresponds to TRBD2 (6 bases). Trimming shortened V by 2 bases and J by 2 bases, and 10 bases separated the two germline ends. Germline values: CDR1 DFQATT, CDR2 SNEGSKA (reference sequence). The CDR3 length is 13 residues. The CDR3 sequence: CSARLADTYEQYF. Here the CDR3 DNA reads TGCAGTGCTAGATTAGCGGACACCTACGAGCAGTACTTC.

This clonotype was seen at least ten times. The genes are TRBV5-1 and TRBJ2-7, with 8 bases lining up with TRBD1. CDR3 length equals 15 residues. V was pared by 4 bases and J by 0 bases, with 6 bases of the junction left unmatched. In germline, CDR1 is SGHRS, CDR2 YFSETQ. CDR3 region: CASSPRQGTSYEQYF. Written as DNA, the CDR3 is TGCGCCAGCAGCCCCCGACAGGGGACCTCCTACGAGCAGTACTTC.

The chain is built from TRBV7-9 and TRBJ2-1; TRBD1 is a possible D gene (6 bases). Trimming cost V 6 bases and J 5 bases, with 17 bases left between them. Germline lookup yields CDR1 SEHNR and CDR2 FQNEAQ (reference sequence). The CDR3 is 15 residues long. The CDR3 DNA reads as TGTGCCAGCAGTAGGGGGTCGTTCTCGGACAATGAGCAGTTCTTC. Translating gives CASSRGSFSDNEQFF.

This clonotype turned up a few times. V gene TRBV6-6 combines with J gene TRBJ2-3, with D unresolved. The CDR3 is made up of 14 amino acids. Trimming took off 4 bases at V and 2 bases at J, with 10 bases between the two ends. Germline V CDR1 and CDR2: MNHNY, SVGAGI (reference sequence). CDR3 protein: CASSLGLFTDTQYF. The CDR3, as DNA: TGTGCCAGCAGTTTGGGCTTATTCACAGATACGCAGTATTTT.

V gene TRBV20-1 combines with J gene TRBJ2-1, with TRBD2 matching 10 bases. The CDR3 spans 14 residues. The ends lost 5 bases at V and 5 bases at J; junction bases unmatched: 6. Germline-derived CDR1 and CDR2 are DFQATT and SNEGSKA (reference sequence). CDR3 sequence (DNA): TGCAGTGCTCTTCTAGCGGGAGTCGACAATGAGCAGTTCTTC. This gives the protein CSALLAGVDNEQFF.

This clonotype was recorded a few times. The CDR3, as DNA: TGTGCCAGCAGGGAGACAGGGGGGGCCTCCTACGAGCAGTACTTC. Protein product: CASRETGGASYEQYF. The chain links TRBV2 to TRBJ2-7; 9 nucleotides agree with TRBD1. Losses at the gene ends were 6 bases for V and 0 bases for J; bases not matched to a gene: 6. This CDR3 contains 15 residues. The germline gives CDR1 SNHLY, CDR2 FYNNEI.

This clonotype was seen a few times. The chain couples TRBV6-4 to TRBJ2-2; 10 nucleotides match TRBD1. The V gene end was trimmed by 0 bases and the J gene end by 4 bases; junction bases not matched to a gene: 2. The CDR3 loop spans 16 amino acids. Germline lookup yields CDR1 MRHNA and CDR2 SNTAGT. The CDR3 sequence is CASSDSWTGGTGELFF. CDR3 DNA sequence: TGTGCCAGCAGTGACTCCTGGACAGGGGGCACCGGGGAGCTGTTTTTT.

At least ten counts were recorded for this clonotype. The J gene is TRBJ2-7, the V gene TRBV5-1; 7 bases line up with TRBD1. CDR1 and CDR2 from the germline V gene are SGHRS and YFSETQ. Germline trimming cut 4 bases from V and 4 bases from J; bases unmatched to any gene: 11. The CDR3 has 15 residues. Here the CDR3 DNA reads TGCGCCAGCAGCGCCGAGACAGGGCCTGGTTACGAGCAGTACTTC. Its protein product is CASSAETGPGYEQYF. Full variable domain (rest looked up from reference TRBV5-1 and TRBJ2-7): KAGVTQTPRYLIKTRGQQVTLSCSPISGHRSVSWYQQTPGQGLQFLFEYFSETQRNKGNFPGRFSGRQFSNSRSEMNVSTLELGDSALYLCASSAETGPGYEQYFGPGTRLTVT.

This clonotype appeared a few times. The rearrangement uses TRBV5-8 and TRBJ2-1, with 8 nucleotides matching TRBD2. The V segment lost 6 bases and the J segment 6 bases; nucleotides outside the gene matches: 8. CDR1 and CDR2 from the germline V gene are SGHTS and YDEGEE. The CDR3 is 14 amino acids. DNA of the CDR3: TGTGCCAGCAACCACGGGGGGGCCGGCAATGAGCAGTTCTTC. Its translation: CASNHGGAGNEQFF. The variable domain in full, completed from reference TRBV5-8 and TRBJ2-1, reads EAGVTQSPTHLIKTRGQQATLRCSPISGHTSVYWYQQALGLGLQFLLWYDEGEERNRGNFPPRFSGRQFPNYSSELNVNALELEDSALYLCASNHGGAGNEQFFGPGTRLTVL.

The CDR3 reads CASSLDAGGRTGELFF. The CDR3 DNA reads TGTGCCAGCAGCTTAGACGCGGGAGGGCGGACCGGGGAGCTGTTTTTT. This chain links TRBV7-2 with TRBJ2-2, with 9 bases fitting TRBD2. This CDR3 has 16 amino acids. The ends lost 1 base at V and 5 bases at J; junction bases unmatched: 5. Germline CDR1 and CDR2: SGHTA and FQGNSA.

This chain joins TRBV24-1 and TRBJ1-5, with TRBD1 matching 8 bases. Germline V lookup: CDR1 KGHDR, CDR2 SFDVKD. V was pared by 9 bases and J by 6 bases, with 12 bases of the junction left unmatched. The CDR3 totals 15 residues. In DNA, the CDR3 is TGTGCCACCCTCCCCCGACAGGGGCCGGTTCAGCCCCAGCATTTT. This encodes CATLPRQGPVQPQHF.

The genes are TRBV10-3 and TRBJ2-7; TRBD1 agrees at 11 bases. This CDR3 region has 17 residues. Germline CDR1 is ENHRY and CDR2 is SYGVKD. The ends lost 4 bases at V and 2 bases at J; junction bases unmatched: 10. The CDR3 DNA is TGTGCCATCAGTGTGGGACCGGGACAGGGGGTAACCTACGAGCAGTACTTC. As protein: CAISVGPGQGVTYEQYF.

This sequence joins TRBV5-8 and TRBJ2-1; D gene unclear. Germline lookup yields CDR1 SGHTS and CDR2 YDEGEE. With 0 bases removed from V and 6 bases from J, the gap between germline ends came to 13 bases. This CDR3 has 15 amino acids. Here the CDR3 reads CASSLVGPWGNEQFF. The DNA of the CDR3 is TGTGCCAGCAGCTTGGTAGGACCATGGGGCAATGAGCAGTTCTTC.

The rearrangement links TRBV3-1 to TRBJ2-1; D is possibly TRBD2 (5 bases). The ends were cut back, 4 bases at V and 4 bases at J, with 17 bases in the middle. Per germline, CDR1 LGHDT and CDR2 YNNKEL (reference sequence). The CDR3 is 16 amino acids. The CDR3 coding sequence is TGTGCCAGCAGCCCCCATGAGGGAGCAAGTTACAATGAGCAGTTCTTC. It is translated as CASSPHEGASYNEQFF.

This clonotype was found a few times. The gene calls are TRBV3-1 and TRBJ2-5; D might be TRBD1 (5 bases). This CDR3 has 12 residues. CDR1 is LGHDT and CDR2 is YNNKEL in the germline V gene (reference sequence). V lost 2 bases and J 5 bases, leaving 6 bases between the germline ends. The CDR3 loop reads CASSQPGETQYF. The CDR3 DNA reads TGTGCCAGCAGCCAACCAGGGGAGACCCAGTACTTC.

This sequence joins TRBV7-9 and TRBJ2-1; 10 bases line up with TRBD2. V gave up 1 base and J gave up 6 bases; unmatched junction bases: 6. The CDR3 loop spans 16 amino acids. Looked up from germline, CDR1 is SEHNR and CDR2 is FQNEAQ (reference sequence). CDR3 protein: CASSLGLAGGRNEQFF. DNA of the CDR3: TGTGCCAGCAGCTTAGGGTTAGCGGGGGGTCGCAATGAGCAGTTCTTC.

This clonotype was found many times. The J gene is TRBJ2-7, the V gene TRBV7-9; 14 bases line up with TRBD2. This CDR3 region has 16 residues. J was trimmed by 6 bases and V by 1 base; bases with no gene match: 5. CDR1 is SEHNR and CDR2 is FQNEAQ in the germline V gene (reference sequence). CDR3 DNA sequence: TGTGCCAGCAGCTTAGGGGGGACTAGCGGGAGACTCGAGCAGTACTTC. Translation gives CASSLGGTSGRLEQYF.

This clonotype turned up a few times. The CDR3 nucleotides read TGTGCCAGCAGCATTACACAGGGAACGCACGAGTACGAGCAGTACTTC. Encoded protein: CASSITQGTHEYEQYF. V gene TRBV5-6 combines with J gene TRBJ2-7; the D gene is possibly TRBD1 (6 bases). The CDR3 extends over 16 amino acids. CDR1 is SGHDT and CDR2 is YYEEEE in the germline V gene. Trimming pared 4 bases from V and 4 bases from J, leaving 21 bases between.

This chain joins TRBV30 and TRBJ2-2; TRBD2 agrees at 13 bases. The germline CDR1 and CDR2 sequences are GTSNPN and SVGIG (reference sequence). After removal of 5 bases from V and 4 bases from J, the junction contained 16 bases not matched to a gene. This CDR3 contains 19 residues. CDR3 residues: CAWARPGLAGTRGTGELFF. CDR3 DNA sequence: TGTGCCTGGGCCCGACCGGGACTAGCGGGGACCCGAGGCACCGGGGAGCTGTTTTTT.

The table lists this clonotype with a few counts. The chain couples TRBV27 to TRBJ2-6, with D unclear. V was shortened by 6 bases and J by 3 bases, with 9 bases between the two germline ends. Germline V lookup: CDR1 MNHEY, CDR2 SMNVEV (reference sequence). CDR3 size: 14 residues. The DNA for the CDR3 is TGTGCCAGCAGCCCCGGCTTTGGGGCCAACGTCCTGACTTTC. Encoded protein: CASSPGFGANVLTF.

This clonotype was recorded a few times. This chain uses TRBV9 with TRBJ1-1; D unclear. From germline, CDR1 is SGDLS and CDR2 YYNGEE. This CDR3 region has 15 residues. Trimming removed 3 bases from V and 1 base from J, with 13 bases in between. The CDR3, as DNA: TGTGCCAGCAGCGGCGGACGAGTTACGAACACTGAAGCTTTCTTT. Amino acids: CASSGGRVTNTEAFF.

The chain recombines TRBV7-9 with TRBJ1-6; 8 nucleotides align to TRBD1. J was trimmed by 17 bases and V by 1 base; bases with no gene match: 10. This CDR3 region has 14 residues. CDR1 is SEHNR, CDR2 FQNEAQ, per germline (reference sequence). The CDR3 region is CASSLEVRTGKIHF. DNA for the CDR3: TGTGCCAGCAGCTTAGAGGTCCGGACAGGGAAAATCCACTTT.

This clonotype was counted only a few times. At one end the junction does not follow the germline gene, possibly because of a read error. The genes are TRBV6-5 and TRBJ2-7; D may be TRBD1 or TRBD2 (6 bases each). CDR1 is MNHEY and CDR2 is SVGAGI in the germline V gene. CDR3 length: 15 amino acids. The CDR3 DNA reads as TGTGCCAGCATCCGTACTCGAGGGGGGTCCTCCGAGCAGTACTTC. Amino acid sequence: CASIRTRGGSSEQYF.